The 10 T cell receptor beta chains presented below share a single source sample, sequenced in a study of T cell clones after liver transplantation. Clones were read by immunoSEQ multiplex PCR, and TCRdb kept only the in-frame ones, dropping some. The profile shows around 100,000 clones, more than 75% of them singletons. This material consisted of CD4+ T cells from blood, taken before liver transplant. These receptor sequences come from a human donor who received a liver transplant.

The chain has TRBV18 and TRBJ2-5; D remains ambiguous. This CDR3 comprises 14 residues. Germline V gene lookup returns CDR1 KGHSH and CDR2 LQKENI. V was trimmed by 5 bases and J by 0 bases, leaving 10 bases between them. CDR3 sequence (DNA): TGTGCCAGCTCAACTTCGCGCTACCAAGAGACCCAGTACTTC. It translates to CASSTSRYQETQYF.

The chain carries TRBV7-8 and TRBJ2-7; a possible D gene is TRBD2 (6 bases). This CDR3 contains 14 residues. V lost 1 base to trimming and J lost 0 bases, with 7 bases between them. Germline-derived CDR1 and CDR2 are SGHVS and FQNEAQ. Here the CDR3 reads CASSLGGLSYEQYF. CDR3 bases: TGTGCCAGCAGCTTAGGGGGACTCTCCTACGAGCAGTACTTC.

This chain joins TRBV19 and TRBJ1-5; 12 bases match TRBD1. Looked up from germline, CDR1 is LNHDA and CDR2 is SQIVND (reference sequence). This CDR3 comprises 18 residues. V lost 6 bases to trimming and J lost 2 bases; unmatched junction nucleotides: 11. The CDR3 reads CASSDRDRGPVGNQPQHF. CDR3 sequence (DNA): TGTGCCAGTAGCGACCGGGACAGGGGGCCGGTGGGCAATCAGCCCCAGCATTTT.

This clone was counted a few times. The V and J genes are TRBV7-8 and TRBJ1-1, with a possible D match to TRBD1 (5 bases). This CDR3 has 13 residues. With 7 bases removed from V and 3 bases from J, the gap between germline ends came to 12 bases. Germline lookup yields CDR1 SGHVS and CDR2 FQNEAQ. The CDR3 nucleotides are TGTGCCAGCACCCAGGGAGGGGACACTGAAGCTTTCTTT. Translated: CASTQGGDTEAFF.

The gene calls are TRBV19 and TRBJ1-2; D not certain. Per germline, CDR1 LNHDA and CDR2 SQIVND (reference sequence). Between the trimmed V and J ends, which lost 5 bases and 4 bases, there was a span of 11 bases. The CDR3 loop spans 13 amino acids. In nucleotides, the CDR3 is TGTGCCAGTAGTCCGGGCCCTACCTATGGCTACACCTTC. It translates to CASSPGPTYGYTF.

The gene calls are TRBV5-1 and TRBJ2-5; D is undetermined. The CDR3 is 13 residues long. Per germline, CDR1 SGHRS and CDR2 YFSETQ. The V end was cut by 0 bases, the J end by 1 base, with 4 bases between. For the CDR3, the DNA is TGCGCCAGCAGCTTGGTGTCCCAAGAGACCCAGTACTTC. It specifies CASSLVSQETQYF.

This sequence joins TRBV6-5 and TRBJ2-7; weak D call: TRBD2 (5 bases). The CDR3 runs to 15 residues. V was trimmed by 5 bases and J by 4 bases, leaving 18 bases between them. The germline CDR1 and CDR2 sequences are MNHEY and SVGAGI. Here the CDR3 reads CASSAYFGLEYEQYF. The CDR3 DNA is TGTGCCAGCAGTGCTTACTTCGGACTGGAGTACGAGCAGTACTTC.

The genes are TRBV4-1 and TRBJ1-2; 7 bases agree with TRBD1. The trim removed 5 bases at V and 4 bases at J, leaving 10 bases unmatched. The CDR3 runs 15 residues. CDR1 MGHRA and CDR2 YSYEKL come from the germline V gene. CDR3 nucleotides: TGCGCCAGCAGCTGGGGACAGAGTTTTATCTATGGCTACACCTTC. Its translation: CASSWGQSFIYGYTF.

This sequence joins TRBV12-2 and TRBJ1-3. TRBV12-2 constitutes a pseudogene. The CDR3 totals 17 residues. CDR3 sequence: CASRLAVLGCSGNTIYF. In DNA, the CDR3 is TGTGCAAGTCGCCTGGCAGTTTTAGGCTGCTCTGGAAACACCATATATTTT.

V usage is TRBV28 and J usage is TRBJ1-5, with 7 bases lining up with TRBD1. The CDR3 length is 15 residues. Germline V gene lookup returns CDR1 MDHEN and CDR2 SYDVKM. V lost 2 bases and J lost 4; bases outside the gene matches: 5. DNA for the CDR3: TGTGCCAGCAGTTTACTACAGGGGCCGAATCAGCCCCAGCATTTT. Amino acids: CASSLLQGPNQPQHF.